This is a list of T cell receptor beta chains from one sample in a study of cytomegalovirus exposure and HLA in healthy donors. TCRdb's table, derived via immunoSEQ multiplex PCR, lists solely in-frame clones and lacks some. This sample carries about 30,000 clones, with about 5% going to the ten biggest clones. The sample taken for sequencing was PBMCs. These receptors were obtained from a female donor in good health and CMV-seronegative. Each CDR3 is given with its conserved first and last residue. Fields, in order: J gene, V gene, D gene, clone size, CDR3 protein, CDR3 DNA. D genes are given only for firm matches. Clone size is shown for a subset of rows, as once, few, many or a class of expanded clone.

TRBJ2-7 | TRBV7-9 | TRBD1 | NA | CASSSQDRFYEQYF | TGTGCCAGCAGCTCCCAGGACAGGTTCTACGAGCAGTACTTC
TRBJ1-5 | TRBV28 | TRBD1 | NA | CASSLNRGRNQPQHF | TGTGCCAGCAGTTTGAACAGGGGGCGCAATCAGCCCCAGCATTTT
TRBJ1-2 | TRBV7-3 | TRBD1 | NA | CARKTGEGYGYTF | TGTGCCAGAAAGACAGGGGAGGGCTATGGCTACACCTTC
TRBJ1-1 | TRBV7-9 | NA | NA | CASSRTHRNYRDTEAFF | TGTGCCAGCAGCCGCACCCATCGTAACTACAGGGACACTGAAGCTTTCTTT
TRBJ1-6 | TRBV5-1 | TRBD1 | NA | CASSLGQGDSPLHF | TGCGCCAGCAGCTTGGGACAGGGGGATTCACCCCTCCACTTT
TRBJ1-5 | TRBV19 | NA | NA | CASTLVAPHQPQHF | TGTGCCAGTACCTTGGTGGCACCTCATCAGCCCCAGCATTTT
TRBJ2-3 | TRBV28 | NA | NA | CASSQQTDTDTQYF | TGTGCCAGCAGCCAACAGACAGACACAGATACGCAGTATTTT
TRBJ1-4 | TRBV28 | TRBD1 | NA | CASRPGGTNEKLFF | TGTGCCAGCAGGCCAGGGGGGACTAATGAAAAACTGTTTTTT
TRBJ1-6 | TRBV5-4 | NA | NA | CASSLGFSYNSPLHF | TGCGCCAGCAGCTTGGGGTTCAGCTATAATTCACCCCTCCACTTT
TRBJ2-5 | TRBV4-1 | TRBD2 | NA | CASSQLAGAETQYF | TGCGCCAGCAGCCAACTAGCGGGGGCAGAGACCCAGTACTTC
TRBJ1-2 | TRBV7-2 | TRBD1 | NA | CASSLARTGGTNYGYTF | TGTGCCAGCAGCTTAGCCCGGACAGGGGGGACTAACTATGGCTACACCTTC
TRBJ2-2 | TRBV9 | TRBD1 | NA | CASSAQQGIGELFF | TGTGCCAGCAGCGCACAACAGGGGATCGGGGAGCTGTTTTTT
TRBJ2-3 | TRBV7-3 | TRBD1 | NA | CASSPRQGEGTDTQYF | TGTGCCAGCAGCCCTCGACAGGGGGAGGGCACAGATACGCAGTATTTT
TRBJ1-1 | TRBV5-4 | TRBD1 | NA | CASSFGTANTEAFF | TGTGCCAGCAGCTTTGGGACAGCGAACACTGAAGCTTTCTTT
TRBJ1-5 | TRBV30 | TRBD1 | NA | CAWKQGAGQSQHF | TGTGCCTGGAAACAGGGGGCAGGGCAGTCCCAGCATTTT
TRBJ1-5 | TRBV10-3 | TRBD1 | NA | CAIRQGLNQPQHF | TGTGCCATCAGACAGGGGCTAAATCAGCCCCAGCATTTT
TRBJ2-7 | TRBV6-5 | NA | NA | CASTSAGEQYF | TGTGCCAGCACCTCCGCAGGCGAGCAGTACTTC
TRBJ2-4 | TRBV4-2 | NA | NA | CASSPGQGKAKNIQYF | TGTGCCAGCAGCCCCGGGCAGGGGAAGGCCAAAAACATTCAGTACTTC
TRBJ2-5 | TRBV6-1 | TRBD2 | NA | CASSELAGGPETQYF | TGTGCCAGCAGTGAACTAGCGGGGGGGCCTGAGACCCAGTACTTC
TRBJ1-1 | TRBV7-3 | NA | NA | CASSLRQEDTEAFF | TGTGCCAGCAGCTTAAGACAGGAGGACACTGAAGCTTTCTTT
TRBJ1-4 | TRBV7-9 | NA | NA | CASSLNAGSQLFF | TGTGCCAGCAGCTTAAATGCCGGGAGCCAACTGTTTTTT
TRBJ1-1 | TRBV6-5 | NA | NA | CASSYGVGGIEAFF | TGTGCCAGCAGTTACGGTGTTGGAGGGATTGAAGCTTTCTTT
TRBJ2-5 | TRBV5-1 | TRBD1 | NA | CASSLGGRRTARIETQYF | TGCGCCAGCAGCTTAGGGGGCAGAAGGACCGCTCGAATTGAGACCCAGTACTTC
TRBJ1-1 | TRBV27 | TRBD1 | NA | CASSVQGPNTEAFF | TGTGCCAGCAGTGTACAGGGGCCTAACACTGAAGCTTTCTTT
TRBJ2-7 | TRBV7-2 | TRBD2 | NA | CASSLSGGQTYEQYF | TGTGCCAGCAGCTTAAGCGGGGGCCAAACCTACGAGCAGTACTTC
TRBJ1-5 | TRBV7-2 | NA | NA | CASSFPGNQPQHF | TGTGCCAGCAGCTTCCCGGGCAATCAGCCCCAGCATTTT
TRBJ1-1 | TRBV28 | NA | NA | CASSTNTYTEAFF | TGTGCCAGCAGCACTAACACCTACACTGAAGCTTTCTTT
TRBJ2-7 | TRBV18 | TRBD1 | NA | CASSPGAGTDYSYEQYF | TGTGCCAGCTCACCGGGTGCCGGGACAGACTACTCCTACGAGCAGTACTTC
TRBJ2-7 | TRBV6-6 | NA | medium-sized | CASSYSKSVSSYEQYF | TGTGCCAGCAGTTACTCTAAGTCGGTGAGCTCCTACGAGCAGTACTTC
TRBJ2-3 | TRBV18 | NA | NA | CASSLTTDTQYF | TGTGCCAGCTCACTTACTACAGATACGCAGTATTTT
TRBJ2-5 | TRBV10-2 | TRBD2 | NA | CASSLAGGQETQYF | TGCGCCAGCAGCCTAGCGGGGGGGCAAGAGACCCAGTACTTC
TRBJ1-5 | TRBV6-5 | TRBD1 | NA | CASRATTGSQPQHF | TGTGCCAGCAGGGCAACGACAGGGAGTCAGCCCCAGCATTTT
TRBJ2-3 | TRBV30 | NA | NA | CAWSPRGGLADTQYF | TGTGCCTGGAGCCCGAGGGGGGGCCTCGCAGATACGCAGTATTTT
TRBJ2-5 | TRBV9 | TRBD2 | NA | CASTRGDFDGETQYF | TGTGCCAGCACCCGGGGGGACTTCGATGGGGAGACCCAGTACTTC
TRBJ1-6 | TRBV7-8 | NA | NA | CASSLQGNNSPLHF | TGTGCCAGCAGCCTCCAGGGAAATAATTCACCCCTCCACTTT
TRBJ1-5 | TRBV7-6 | NA | NA | CASSLAEGNQPQHF | TGTGCCAGCAGCTTAGCTGAGGGCAATCAGCCCCAGCATTTT
TRBJ1-5 | TRBV6-6 | TRBD1 | NA | CASSQDQGAGQPQHF | TGTGCCAGCAGTCAAGATCAGGGGGCGGGTCAGCCCCAGCATTTT
TRBJ1-6 | TRBV7-2 | TRBD1 | NA | CASGDRALSPLHF | TGTGCTAGCGGCGACAGGGCTCTTTCACCCCTCCACTTT
TRBJ2-1 | TRBV11-3 | TRBD2 | NA | CASSSRSGGAWWEQFF | TGTGCCAGCAGCTCCCGTAGCGGGGGGGCCTGGTGGGAGCAGTTCTTC
TRBJ1-2 | TRBV5-8 | NA | NA | CASSPRQVLSYGYTF | TGTGCCAGCAGCCCGAGACAGGTATTAAGCTATGGCTACACCTTC
TRBJ2-7 | TRBV12-5 | NA | NA | CASGSNRDHEQYF | TGTGCTAGTGGTTCCAACAGGGACCACGAGCAGTACTTC
TRBJ2-5 | TRBV5-5 | TRBD2 | NA | CASSLAGWGSGVYQETQYF | TGTGCCAGCAGCTTGGCCGGGTGGGGTAGCGGGGTGTACCAAGAGACCCAGTACTTC
TRBJ2-1 | TRBV6-5 | TRBD2 | NA | CASRLTSGGNNEQFF | TGTGCCAGCAGACTAACTAGCGGGGGGAACAATGAGCAGTTCTTC
TRBJ2-7 | TRBV9 | TRBD2 | NA | CASSALADSYEQYF | TGTGCCAGCAGCGCGCTAGCGGATTCCTACGAGCAGTACTTC
TRBJ1-1 | TRBV27 | TRBD1 | NA | CASSFETGDQAFF | TGTGCCAGCAGTTTTGAGACAGGGGATCAAGCTTTCTTT
TRBJ1-2 | TRBV2 | NA | NA | CASRREVTENYGYTF | TGTGCCAGCAGACGGGAGGTAACAGAAAACTATGGCTACACCTTC
TRBJ2-5 | TRBV5-1 | NA | NA | CASSLAGIHETQYF | TGCGCCAGCAGCTTGGCCGGGATCCACGAGACCCAGTACTTC
TRBJ1-5 | TRBV5-8 | NA | medium-sized | CASSLVISNQPQHF | TGTGCCAGCAGCTTGGTTATTAGCAATCAGCCCCAGCATTTT